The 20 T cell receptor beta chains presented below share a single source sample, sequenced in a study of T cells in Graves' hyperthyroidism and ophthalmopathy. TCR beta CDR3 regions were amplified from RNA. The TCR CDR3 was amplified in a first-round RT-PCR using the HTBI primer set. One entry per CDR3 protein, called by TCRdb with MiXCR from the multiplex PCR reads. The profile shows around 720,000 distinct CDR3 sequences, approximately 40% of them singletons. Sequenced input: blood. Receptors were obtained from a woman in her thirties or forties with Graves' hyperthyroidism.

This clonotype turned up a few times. The CDR3 coding sequence is TGTGCCAGCAGTTTAGTCGCACGCCCAAACACCATATATTTT. Translated: CASSLVARPNTIYF. This chain uses TRBV12-3 or TRBV12-4 with TRBJ1-3; D gene ambiguous. With 1 base removed from V and 6 bases from J, the gap between germline ends came to 10 bases. CDR3 size: 14 residues.

In DNA, the CDR3 is TGCAGTGCTAGAGATGCAGGAGGCAATCAGCCCCAGCATTTT. Its translation is CSARDAGGNQPQHF. V is TRBV20-1 and J is TRBJ1-5; no reliable D call. This CDR3 has 14 amino acids. Trimming took off 0 bases at V and 2 bases at J, with 8 bases between the two ends. Germline V gene lookup returns CDR1 DFQATT and CDR2 SNEGSKA (reference sequence).

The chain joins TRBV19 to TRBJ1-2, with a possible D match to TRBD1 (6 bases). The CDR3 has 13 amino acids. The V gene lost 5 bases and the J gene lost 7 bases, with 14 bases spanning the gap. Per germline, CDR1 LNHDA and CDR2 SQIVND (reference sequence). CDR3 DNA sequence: TGTGCCAGTAGTGCCGGACAGACACTTGGCTACACCTTC. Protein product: CASSAGQTLGYTF.

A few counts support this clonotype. CDR3 in DNA: TGCGCCAGCAGTGGGGAACTTTACACAGATACGCAGTATTTT. Encoded protein: CASSGELYTDTQYF. The gene calls are TRBV10-1 and TRBJ2-3; D call uncertain. V was clipped by 4 bases and J by 2 bases, with 10 bases between them. The CDR3 extends over 14 amino acids. Germline CDR1 WNHNN, CDR2 SYGVQD (reference sequence).

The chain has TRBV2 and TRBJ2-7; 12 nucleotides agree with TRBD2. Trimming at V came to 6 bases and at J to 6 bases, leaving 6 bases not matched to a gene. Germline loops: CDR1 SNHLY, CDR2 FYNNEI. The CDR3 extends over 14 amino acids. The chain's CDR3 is CASSLRTSGVEQYF. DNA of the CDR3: TGTGCCAGCAGCCTCAGGACTAGCGGGGTCGAGCAGTACTTC.

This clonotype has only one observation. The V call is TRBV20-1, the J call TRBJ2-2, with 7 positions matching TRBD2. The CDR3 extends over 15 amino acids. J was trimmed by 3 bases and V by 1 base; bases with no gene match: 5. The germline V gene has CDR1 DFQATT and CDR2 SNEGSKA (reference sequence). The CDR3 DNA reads TGCAGTGCTAGAGGTTTAGCGGGCCACACCGGGGAGCTGTTTTTT. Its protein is CSARGLAGHTGELFF.

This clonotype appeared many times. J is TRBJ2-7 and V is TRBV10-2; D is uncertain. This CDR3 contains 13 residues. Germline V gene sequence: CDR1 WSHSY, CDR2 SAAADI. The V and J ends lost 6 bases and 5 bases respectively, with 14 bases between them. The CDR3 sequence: CASRHGTTNEQYF. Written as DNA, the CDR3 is TGCGCCAGCAGACACGGAACGACAAACGAGCAGTACTTC.

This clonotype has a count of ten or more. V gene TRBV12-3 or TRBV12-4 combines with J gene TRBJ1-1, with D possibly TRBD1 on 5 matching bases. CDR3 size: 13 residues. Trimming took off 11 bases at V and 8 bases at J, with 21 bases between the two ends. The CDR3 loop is CAGSWDVEGEAFF. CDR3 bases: TGTGCCGGATCGTGGGACGTTGAGGGGGAAGCTTTCTTT.

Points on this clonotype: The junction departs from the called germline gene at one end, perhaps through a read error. The CDR3 reads CATGQGLEQYF. In DNA form, the CDR3 reads TGTGCCACAGGACAGGGGCTCGAGCAATACTTC. The chain is built from TRBV25-1 and TRBJ2-7; 9 positions match TRBD1. The CDR3 loop spans 11 amino acids. Germline lookup yields CDR1 MGHDK and CDR2 SYGVNS.

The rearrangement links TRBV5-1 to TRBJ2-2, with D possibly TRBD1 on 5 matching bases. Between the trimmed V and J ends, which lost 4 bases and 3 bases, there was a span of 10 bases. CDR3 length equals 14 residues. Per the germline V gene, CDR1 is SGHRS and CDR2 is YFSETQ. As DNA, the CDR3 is TGCGCCAGCAGCCAGGGCATCGACACCGGGGAGCTGTTTTTT. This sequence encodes CASSQGIDTGELFF.

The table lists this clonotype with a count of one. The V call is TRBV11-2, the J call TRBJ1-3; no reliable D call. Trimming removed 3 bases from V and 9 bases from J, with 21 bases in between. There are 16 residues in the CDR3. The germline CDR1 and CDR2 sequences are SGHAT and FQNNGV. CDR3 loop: CASSLLLGSERSTIYF. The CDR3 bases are TGTGCCAGCAGCTTGCTTTTGGGCAGTGAGAGGAGCACCATATATTTT.

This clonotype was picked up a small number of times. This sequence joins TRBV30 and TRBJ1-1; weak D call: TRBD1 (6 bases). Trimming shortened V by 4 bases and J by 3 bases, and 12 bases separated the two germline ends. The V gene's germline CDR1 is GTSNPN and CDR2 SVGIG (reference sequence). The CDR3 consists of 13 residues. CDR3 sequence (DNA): TGTGCCTGGACCCACTCAGGGGACACTGAAGCTTTCTTT. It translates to CAWTHSGDTEAFF.

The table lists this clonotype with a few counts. CDR3 nucleotides: TGCAGTGCCTATCGGCGGGGGGCTGATGGAAACACCATATATTTT. Its protein is CSAYRRGADGNTIYF. The rearrangement joins TRBV20-1 to TRBJ1-3; weak D call: TRBD1 (6 bases). The CDR3 sequence is 15 residues long. CDR1 DFQATT and CDR2 SNEGSKA come from the germline V gene (reference sequence). Trimming took 6 bases from V and 3 from J, leaving 18 bases between them.

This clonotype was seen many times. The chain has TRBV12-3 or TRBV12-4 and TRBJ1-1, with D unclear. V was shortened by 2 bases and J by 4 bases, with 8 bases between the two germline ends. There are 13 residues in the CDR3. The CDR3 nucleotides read TGTGCCAGCAGTTTAAGGGATGGCACTGAAGCTTTCTTT. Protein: CASSLRDGTEAFF.

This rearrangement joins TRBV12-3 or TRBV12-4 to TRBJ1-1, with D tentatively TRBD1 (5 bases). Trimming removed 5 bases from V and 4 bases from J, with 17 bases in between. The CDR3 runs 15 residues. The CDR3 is CASSPRGTAGTEAFF. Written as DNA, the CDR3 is TGTGCCAGCAGTCCCAGAGGGACTGCAGGCACTGAAGCTTTCTTT.

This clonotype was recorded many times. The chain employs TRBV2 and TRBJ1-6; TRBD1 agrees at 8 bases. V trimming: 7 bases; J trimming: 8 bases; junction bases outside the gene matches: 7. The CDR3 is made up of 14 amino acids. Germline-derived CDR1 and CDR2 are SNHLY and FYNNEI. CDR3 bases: TGTGCCAGCACCTCAACGACAGGGGATTCACCCCTCCACTTT. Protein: CASTSTTGDSPLHF.

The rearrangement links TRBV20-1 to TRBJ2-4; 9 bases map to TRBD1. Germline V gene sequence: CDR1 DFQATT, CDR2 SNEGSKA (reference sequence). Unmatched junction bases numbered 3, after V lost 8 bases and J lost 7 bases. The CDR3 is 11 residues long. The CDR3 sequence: CSSGTGNIQYF. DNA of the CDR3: TGCAGTTCCGGGACAGGGAACATTCAGTACTTC.

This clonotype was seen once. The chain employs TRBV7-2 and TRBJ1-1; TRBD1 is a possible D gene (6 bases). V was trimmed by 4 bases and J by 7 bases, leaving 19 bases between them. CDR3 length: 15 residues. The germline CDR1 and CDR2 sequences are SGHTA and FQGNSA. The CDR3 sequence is CASSSGLAGGGEAFF. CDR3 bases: TGTGCCAGCAGCTCGGGACTAGCGGGGGGCGGTGAAGCTTTCTTT.

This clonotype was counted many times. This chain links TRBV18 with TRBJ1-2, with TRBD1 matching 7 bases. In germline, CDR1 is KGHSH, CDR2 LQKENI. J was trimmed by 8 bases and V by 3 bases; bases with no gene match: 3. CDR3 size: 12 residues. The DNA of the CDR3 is TGTGCCAGCTCACCGACAGGGCAGGGCTACACCTTC. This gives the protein CASSPTGQGYTF.

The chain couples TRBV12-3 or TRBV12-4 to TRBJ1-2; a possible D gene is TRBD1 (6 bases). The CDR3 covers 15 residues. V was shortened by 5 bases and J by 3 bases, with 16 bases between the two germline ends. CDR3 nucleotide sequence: TGTGCCAGCAGTATTTCAGGGGTTTTAGACTATGGCTACACCTTC. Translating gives CASSISGVLDYGYTF.